This T cell receptor (beta chain) derives from a study of T cell changes during pregnancy in multiple sclerosis. Clones were sequenced by immunoSEQ multiplex PCR, and TCRdb holds only the in-frame ones, with some missing. In the table there are around 31,000 clones, roughly 92% of which are singletons. This CDR3 spans 14 amino acids. Germline V gives CDR1 MNHNY, CDR2 SVGAGI (reference sequence). V was shortened by 6 bases and J by 8 bases, with 14 bases between the two germline ends. The chain uses TRBV6-6 and TRBJ1-6, with TRBD1 as a possible D gene (5 bases). Sequenced here: CD4+ T cells from peripheral blood mononuclear cells, sampled in the first trimester of pregnancy. The receptor comes from a female donor with multiple sclerosis, enrolled in a pregnancy study. The CDR3 here is CASRLVGGDSPLHF. In nucleotides, the CDR3 is TGTGCCAGCAGACTCGTCGGGGGGGATTCACCCCTCCACTTT.